This T cell receptor beta chain was sequenced in a study of blood T cell repertoires in COVID-19. Trimming took 0 bases from V and 2 from J, leaving 12 bases between them. The CDR3 contains 16 residues. Germline lookup yields CDR1 SNHLY and CDR2 FYNNEI. Only a few counts were recorded for this clone. Method: immunoSEQ multiplex PCR; TCRdb's copy keeps in-frame clones and lacks some. The sample lists 50,000 to 65,000 clones, roughly 92% occurring once. The sequence was obtained from a human donor in a cohort sampled during active COVID-19. Source material: peripheral blood. The V and J genes are TRBV2 and TRBJ2-3; weak D call: TRBD1 (6 bases). The CDR3 reads CASSEARAGATDTQYF. The CDR3 DNA reads as TGTGCCAGCAGTGAAGCGAGGGCAGGGGCCACAGATACGCAGTATTTT.